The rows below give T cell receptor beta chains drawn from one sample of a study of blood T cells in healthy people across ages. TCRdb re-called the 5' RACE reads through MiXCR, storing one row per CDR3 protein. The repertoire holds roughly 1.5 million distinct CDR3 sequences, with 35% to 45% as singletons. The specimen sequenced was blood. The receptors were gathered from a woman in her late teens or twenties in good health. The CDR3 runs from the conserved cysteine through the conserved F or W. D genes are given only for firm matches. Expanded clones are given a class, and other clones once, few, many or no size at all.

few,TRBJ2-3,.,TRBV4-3,CASSQDLAVIGTDTQYF,TGCGCCAGCAGCCAAGATCTTGCTGTAATCGGCACAGATACGCAGTATTTT
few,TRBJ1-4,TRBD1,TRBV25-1,CASSGRTGLFF,TGTGCCAGCAGTGGACGGACAGGGTTGTTTTTT
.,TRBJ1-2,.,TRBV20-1,CSARPGMRGYTF,TGCAGTGCTAGACCAGGGATGAGGGGCTACACCTTC
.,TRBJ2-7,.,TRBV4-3,CASSRGKSTDEQYF,TGCGCCAGCAGCCGCGGGAAGAGTACCGACGAGCAGTACTTC
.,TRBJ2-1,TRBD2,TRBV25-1,CASSAAGGTYNEQFF,TGTGCCAGCAGTGCCGCGGGGGGAACCTACAATGAGCAGTTCTTC
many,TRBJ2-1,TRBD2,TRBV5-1,CASSLMASGYNEQFF,TGCGCCAGCAGCTTGATGGCTAGCGGATACAATGAGCAGTTCTTC
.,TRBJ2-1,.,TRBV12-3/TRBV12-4,CASSLSPGWQFF,TGTGCCAGCAGTTTGTCGCCAGGGTGGCAGTTCTTC
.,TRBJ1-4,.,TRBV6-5,CASSYTRTDEKLFF,TGTGCCAGCAGTTACACCCGGACGGATGAAAAACTGTTTTTT
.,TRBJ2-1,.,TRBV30,CAWRQESSYNEQFF,TGTGCCTGGAGGCAGGAGAGCTCCTACAATGAGCAGTTCTTC
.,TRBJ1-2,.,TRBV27,CASSLVREGSDGYTF,TGTGCCAGCAGTTTAGTCAGGGAAGGCTCGGATGGCTACACCTTC
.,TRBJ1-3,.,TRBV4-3,CASSPRGGNRGNTIYF,TGCGCCAGCAGCCCCCGGGGAGGGAATCGTGGAAACACCATATATTTT
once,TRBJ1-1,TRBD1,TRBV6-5,CASSSDRGVNTEAFF,TGTGCCAGCAGTTCAGACAGGGGGGTGAACACTGAAGCTTTCTTT
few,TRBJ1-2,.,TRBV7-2,CASSLVPGEAYGYTF,TGTGCCAGCAGCTTAGTACCGGGGGAGGCCTATGGCTACACCTTC
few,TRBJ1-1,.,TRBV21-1,CARLRVLNTEAFF,TGTGCCAGACTCAGGGTGCTGAACACTGAAGCTTTCTTT
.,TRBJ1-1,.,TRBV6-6,CASSYGDCEAFF,TGTGCCAGCAGTTACGGGGACTGTGAAGCTTTCTTT
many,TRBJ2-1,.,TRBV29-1,CSVGRRADNEQFF,TGCAGCGTCGGACGTAGAGCCGACAATGAGCAGTTCTTC
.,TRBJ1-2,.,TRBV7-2,CASSLQGMGGYTF,TGTGCCAGCAGCTTACAGGGGATGGGCGGCTACACCTTC
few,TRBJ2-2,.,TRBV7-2,CASSLKGWYTGELFF,TGTGCCAGCAGCTTAAAAGGATGGTACACCGGGGAGCTGTTTTTT
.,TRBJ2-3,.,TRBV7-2,CASSFGTPVTDTQYF,TGTGCCAGCAGCTTCGGGACTCCTGTCACAGATACGCAGTATTTT
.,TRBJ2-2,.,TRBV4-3,CASSHPARAGELFF,TGCGCCAGCAGCCATCCCGCCCGGGCCGGGGAGCTGTTTTTT
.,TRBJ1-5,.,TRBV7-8,CASSLAGRTNQPQHF,TGTGCCAGCAGCTTAGCGGGACGGACAAATCAGCCCCAGCATTTT
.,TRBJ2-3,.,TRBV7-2,CASSLDQGWSDTQYF,TGTGCCAGCAGCTTAGACCAGGGCTGGTCAGATACGCAGTATTTT
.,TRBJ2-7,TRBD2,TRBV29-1,CSVEDYEGGPAYEQYF,TGCAGCGTTGAAGATTATGAGGGAGGGCCAGCCTACGAGCAGTACTTC
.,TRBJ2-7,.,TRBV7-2,CASSLGNAYYNEQYF,TGTGCCAGCAGCCTGGGAAACGCATACTACAATGAGCAGTACTTC
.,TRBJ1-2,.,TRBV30,CAWKATTRRRGYTF,TGTGCCTGGAAGGCTACCACGCGTCGACGGGGCTACACCTTC
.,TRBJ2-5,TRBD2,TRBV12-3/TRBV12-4,CASSLSLAAFQETQYF,TGTGCCAGCAGTTTAAGCCTAGCGGCCTTCCAAGAGACCCAGTACTTC
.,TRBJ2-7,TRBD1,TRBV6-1,CASSFPGQGGGEQYF,TGTGCCAGCAGTTTTCCGGGACAGGGGGGCGGCGAGCAGTACTTC
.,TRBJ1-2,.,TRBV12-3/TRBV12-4,CASSLVGLRNYGYTF,TGTGCCAGCAGTTTAGTCGGACTGAGAAACTATGGCTACACCTTC
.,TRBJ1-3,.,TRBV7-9,CASSLAGDPPLGNTIYF,TGTGCCAGCAGCTTAGCTGGGGATCCGCCTCTTGGAAACACCATATATTTT
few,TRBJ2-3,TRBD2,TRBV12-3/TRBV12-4,CASRASGGGPDTQYF,TGTGCCAGCAGGGCTAGCGGGGGGGGTCCAGATACGCAGTATTTT
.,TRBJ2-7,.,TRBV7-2,CASTDDYEQYF,TGTGCCAGCACCGACGACTACGAGCAGTACTTC
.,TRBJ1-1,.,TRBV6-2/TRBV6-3,CASSYAGRGEAFF,TGTGCCAGCAGTTACGCAGGGAGAGGTGAAGCTTTCTTT
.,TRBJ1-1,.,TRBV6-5,CASSPDRSIMNTEAFF,TGTGCCAGTAGTCCAGACAGGAGCATCATGAACACTGAAGCTTTCTTT
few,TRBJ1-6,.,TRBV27,CASSALAATSNSPLHF,TGTGCCAGCAGTGCCTTAGCGGCCACAAGTAATTCACCCCTCCACTTT
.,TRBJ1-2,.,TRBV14,CASSQHRDNYGYTF,TGTGCCAGCAGCCAGCACAGGGACAACTATGGCTACACCTTC
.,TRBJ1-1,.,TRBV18,CASSETTMNTEAFF,TGTGCCAGCTCAGAGACAACAATGAACACTGAAGCTTTCTTT
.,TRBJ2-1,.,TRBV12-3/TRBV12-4,CANSVGGPGNEQFF,TGTGCCAACAGTGTCGGGGGTCCGGGCAATGAGCAGTTCTTC
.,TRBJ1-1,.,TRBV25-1,CASSESPDTGTEAFF,TGTGCCAGCAGTGAATCTCCGGACACGGGCACTGAAGCTTTCTTT
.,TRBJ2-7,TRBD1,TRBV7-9,CASSSAGTAEQYF,TGTGCCAGCAGCAGCGCCGGGACAGCCGAGCAGTACTTC
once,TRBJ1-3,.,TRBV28,CASKFYGNTIYF,TGTGCCAGCAAATTCTATGGAAACACCATATATTTT
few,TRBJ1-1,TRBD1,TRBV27,CASSYRGLLSATEAFF,TGTGCCAGCAGTTACAGGGGGCTGCTTTCGGCCACTGAAGCTTTCTTT
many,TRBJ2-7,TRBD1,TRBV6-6,CASSRDRRYEQYF,TGTGCCAGCAGTAGGGACAGACGATACGAGCAGTACTTC
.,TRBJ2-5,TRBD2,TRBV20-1,CSARSGVGQETQYF,TGCAGTGCGAGAAGCGGGGTGGGACAAGAGACCCAGTACTTC
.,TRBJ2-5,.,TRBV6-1,CASSEWWRAQETQYF,TGTGCCAGCAGTGAATGGTGGAGGGCCCAAGAGACCCAGTACTTC
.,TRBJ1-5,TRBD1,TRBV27,CDSSPGTGRQPQHF,TGTGACAGCAGCCCAGGGACAGGGCGTCAGCCTCAGCATTTT
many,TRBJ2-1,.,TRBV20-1,CSARDLSSYNEQFF,TGCAGTGCCCGGGACTTAAGCTCCTACAATGAGCAGTTCTTC
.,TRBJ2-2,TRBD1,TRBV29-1,CSVTGTGSVGELFF,TGCAGCGTAACCGGGACAGGGTCGGTCGGGGAGCTGTTTTTT
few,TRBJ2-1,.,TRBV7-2,CASSLWQGIYNEQFF,TGTGCCAGCAGCTTATGGCAGGGGATCTACAATGAGCAGTTCTTC
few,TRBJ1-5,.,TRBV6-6,CASYRTRNQPQHF,TGTGCCAGTTACAGGACACGCAATCAGCCCCAGCATTTT
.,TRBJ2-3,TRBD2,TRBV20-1,CSARGLAPDTQYF,TGCAGTGCTAGAGGACTAGCCCCAGATACGCAGTATTTT
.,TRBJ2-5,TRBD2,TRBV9,CASSVVAGMETQYF,TGTGCCAGCAGCGTAGTAGCGGGAATGGAGACCCAGTACTTC
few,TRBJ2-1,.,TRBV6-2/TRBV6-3,CASSYLGLANEQFF,TGTGCCAGCAGTTACCTGGGCTTGGCCAATGAGCAGTTCTTC
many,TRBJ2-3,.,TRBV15,CATSRDPGRTDTQYF,TGTGCCACCAGCAGAGATCCGGGTAGAACAGATACGCAGTATTTT
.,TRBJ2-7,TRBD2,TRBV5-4,CASSRGLAGGYNEQYF,TGTGCCAGCAGCCGGGGACTAGCGGGAGGGTACAATGAGCAGTACTTC
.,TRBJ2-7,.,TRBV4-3,CASSLTSYTYEQYF,TGCGCCAGCAGCCTTACGTCGTATACCTACGAGCAGTACTTC